The sequence of this TCR beta chain was determined in a study of regulatory dendritic cells for organ transplantation. Whole-study findings and limits: Memory T cells were less diverse than naive, with memory CD8+ most oligoclonal.

This CDR3 is built from 16 residues. CDR1 is SGHVS and CDR2 is FQNEAQ in the germline V gene. V dropped 5 bases and J dropped 0 bases, with 13 bases sitting between them. Profiled with immunoSEQ multiplex PCR; TCRdb holds only in-frame clones, not every one. The data contain 29,000 or so clones, 60% to 80% of them singletons. About this clone itself: Its antigen is currently unknown.

Sequencing used memory CD4+ T cells from blood. Sample subset: CD45RO+ memory T cells. The TCR was taken from a human donor in good health. The chain employs TRBV7-8 and TRBJ2-2; D ambiguous. The DNA of the CDR3 is TGTGCCAGCAGCCCCTTACTCGGTGCGAACACCGGGGAGCTGTTTTTT. It specifies CASSPLLGANTGELFF. Filled out from reference TRBV7-8 and TRBJ2-2, the complete variable domain reads GAGVSQSPRYKVAKRGQDVALRCDPISGHVSLFWYQQALGQGPEFLTYFQNEAQLDKSGLPSDRFFAERPEGSVSTLKIQRTQQEDSAVYLCASSPLLGANTGELFFGEGSRLTVL.